These 13 T cell receptor beta chains originate from one sample sequenced in a study of blood T cell repertoires in COVID-19 (dated by TCRdb to 2020 to 2021). Library generation was performed with the immunoSEQ multiplex PCR assay. Drawn from immuneACCESS, this table holds only the in-frame rearrangements with V and J called that TCRdb kept. Clones are partly lost; checked studies trace under half to an unresolved V gene and leave the rest unexplained. The table for this sample lists under 350,000 clones; 86% of them were counted only once. The biggest ten clones account for over 2% of the sample. The source material was PBMCs or T cells enriched from blood (not recorded which). Every receptor here comes from a woman between 18 and 29 years old who had recovered from COVID-19.

The chain has TRBV28 and TRBJ1-5; D is ambiguous. The CDR3 is made up of 14 amino acids. Looked up from germline, CDR1 is MDHEN and CDR2 is SYDVKM. Trimming removed 5 bases from V and 3 bases from J, with 11 bases in between. The CDR3, as DNA: TGTGCCAGCAGTCGGGGTTTAAACAATCAGCCCCAGCATTTT. Its translation: CASSRGLNNQPQHF.

The V gene is TRBV9, the J gene TRBJ2-7; a weak D match, TRBD1 (5 bases). The CDR3 runs to 16 residues. Germline V gene lookup returns CDR1 SGDLS and CDR2 YYNGEE. The V gene lost 5 bases and the J gene lost 2 bases, with 20 bases spanning the gap. The DNA for the CDR3 is TGTGCCAGCAGTGATAACCCAGACAGCTATACCTACGAGCAGTACTTC. Protein: CASSDNPDSYTYEQYF.

The chain's CDR3 is CASSLGPGQGYNSPLHF. The CDR3 nucleotides are TGTGCCAGCAGCTTAGGCCCGGGACAGGGTTATAATTCACCCCTCCACTTT. The J gene is TRBJ1-6, the V gene TRBV13; 9 bases are a match to TRBD1. The CDR3 is made up of 17 amino acids. Germline V gene data show CDR1 as PRHDT and CDR2 as FYEKMQ (reference sequence). The trim removed 0 bases at V and 4 bases at J, leaving 4 bases unmatched.

J is TRBJ2-1 and V is TRBV24-1, with 13 bases fitting TRBD2. Germline CDR1 is KGHDR and CDR2 is SFDVKD. This CDR3 is built from 19 residues. V shed 6 bases and J 0 bases; nucleotides not matched to a gene: 10. In DNA, the CDR3 is TGTGCCACCAGTCACCCGGGACTAGCGGGGAAAAGCTCCTACAATGAGCAGTTCTTC. It encodes CATSHPGLAGKSSYNEQFF.

The CDR3 region has the DNA TGTGCCAGCAGTCCTAGCGGGTTCTACGAGCAGTACTTC. Its protein product is CASSPSGFYEQYF. V is TRBV12-3 or TRBV12-4 and J is TRBJ2-7, with 8 bases fitting TRBD2. The V and J ends lost 5 bases and 3 bases, in that order; junction bases with no gene match: 3. The CDR3 spans 13 residues.

The chain combines TRBV4-1 with TRBJ1-2; 7 positions match TRBD1. This CDR3 is 15 amino acids long. V was clipped by 3 bases and J by 0 bases; unmatched bases: 4. Germline assignment: CDR1 MGHRA and CDR2 YSYEKL. DNA for the CDR3: TGCGCCAGCAGCCAGCCGGGACAGTCTAACTATGGCTACACCTTC. It codes for CASSQPGQSNYGYTF.

The rearrangement uses TRBV27 and TRBJ2-7; 9 bases are a match to TRBD2. V shed 5 bases and J 5 bases; nucleotides not matched to a gene: 19. Germline lookup yields CDR1 MNHEY and CDR2 SMNVEV (reference sequence). The CDR3 runs to 18 residues. CDR3 in amino acids: CASSHLRLAREGLHEQYF. The DNA for the CDR3 is TGTGCCAGCAGTCACCTCAGGTTAGCGCGGGAGGGCCTACACGAGCAGTACTTC.

J is TRBJ2-6 and V is TRBV9; TRBD2 aligns across 9 bases. CDR1 is SGDLS and CDR2 is YYNGEE in the germline V gene. The CDR3 spans 18 residues. Trimming took 0 bases from V and 4 from J; bases not matched to a gene: 8. The CDR3 DNA sequence: TGTGCCAGCAGCGTAGGAACTAGCGGGCGGTCGGGGGCCAACGTCCTGACTTTC. Translated, it gives CASSVGTSGRSGANVLTF.

This chain joins TRBV7-9 and TRBJ2-1; no clear D. Germline values: CDR1 SEHNR, CDR2 FQNEAQ (reference sequence). The CDR3 spans 15 residues. Trimming took off 1 base at V and 1 base at J, with 8 bases between the two ends. CDR3 nucleotides: TGTGCCAGCAGCTTAGATAGTGGTTCCTACAATGAGCAGTTCTTC. Amino acids: CASSLDSGSYNEQFF.

The J gene is TRBJ2-3, the V gene TRBV27; 12 nucleotides match TRBD2. Germline values: CDR1 MNHEY, CDR2 SMNVEV (reference sequence). The V gene end was trimmed by 6 bases and the J gene end by 4 bases; junction bases not matched to a gene: 8. The CDR3 runs to 16 residues. This CDR3 is CASRPLLAGGSDTQYF. As DNA, the CDR3 is TGTGCCAGCAGGCCCCTACTAGCGGGAGGATCAGATACGCAGTATTTT.

The gene calls are TRBV9 and TRBJ2-3; 11 bases fit TRBD2. Looked up from germline, CDR1 is SGDLS and CDR2 is YYNGEE. The CDR3 covers 14 residues. The V segment lost 3 bases and the J segment 3 bases; nucleotides outside the gene matches: 0. The DNA of the CDR3 is TGTGCCAGCAGCGGACTAGCGGGAACAGATACGCAGTATTTT. Its translation: CASSGLAGTDTQYF.

This chain links TRBV7-2 with TRBJ2-3, with 11 bases that match TRBD2. The germline V gene encodes CDR1 SGHTA and CDR2 FQGNSA. This CDR3 spans 16 amino acids. The J segment lost 6 bases and the V segment lost 5 bases, leaving 10 bases of the junction unmatched. As DNA, the CDR3 is TGTGCCAGCAGCCCTAATAGCGGGAGGGCCGGGGATACGCAGTATTTT. Its translation is CASSPNSGRAGDTQYF.

The CDR3 DNA follows: TGTGCCAGTAGTATTCGAGGGACCCAGTACTTC. This encodes CASSIRGTQYF. The chain links TRBV19 to TRBJ2-5, with D hard to call. The CDR3 has 11 amino acids. Germline assignment: CDR1 LNHDA and CDR2 SQIVND (reference sequence). V gave up 3 bases and J gave up 7 bases, with 6 bases separating them. Using reference TRBV19 and TRBJ2-5 for the parts outside the CDR3, the full variable domain is DGGITQSPKYLFRKEGQNVTLSCEQNLNHDAMYWYRQDPGQGLRLIYYSQIVNDFQKGDIAEGYSVSREKKESFPLTVTSAQKNPTAFYLCASSIRGTQYFGPGTRLLVL.